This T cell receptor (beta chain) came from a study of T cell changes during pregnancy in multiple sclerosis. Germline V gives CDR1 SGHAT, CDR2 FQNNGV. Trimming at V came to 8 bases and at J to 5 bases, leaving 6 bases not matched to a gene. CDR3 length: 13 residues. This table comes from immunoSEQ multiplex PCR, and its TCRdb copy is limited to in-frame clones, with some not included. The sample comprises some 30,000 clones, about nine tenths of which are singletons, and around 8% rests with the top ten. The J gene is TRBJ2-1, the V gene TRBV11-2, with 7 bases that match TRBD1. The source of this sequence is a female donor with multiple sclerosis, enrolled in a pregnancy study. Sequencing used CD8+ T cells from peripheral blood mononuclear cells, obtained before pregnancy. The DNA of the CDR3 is TGTGCCAGCGGGACAGTCCTTAACAATGAGCAGTTCTTC. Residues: CASGTVLNNEQFF.